This T cell receptor (beta chain) was obtained from a study of blood T cells in healthy people across ages. This clonotype has at least ten counts. Then a second PCR, running about 6 to 11 cycles, was carried out with a sample-barcoded 5' primer and a J-beta primer mix. TCRdb reanalysed the 5' RACE reads using MiXCR and keeps one entry per CDR3 protein. This sample carries approximately 810,000 distinct CDR3 sequences, under 35% of them seen once, and the ten largest clones take approximately 15%. The CDR3 length is 16 residues. From germline, CDR1 is MNHEY and CDR2 SMNVEV (reference sequence). Trimming removed 7 bases at V and 4 bases at J, with 17 bases between.

This TCR was sampled from a woman of 80 years or more in good health. The chain uses TRBV27 and TRBJ2-6, with D perhaps being TRBD1 or TRBD2 (5 bases each). The sequenced sample was blood. Here the CDR3 DNA reads TGTGCCAGCACCGGGACGGCCTTTGTAGGGGCCAACGTCCTGACTTTC. Translated: CASTGTAFVGANVLTF.